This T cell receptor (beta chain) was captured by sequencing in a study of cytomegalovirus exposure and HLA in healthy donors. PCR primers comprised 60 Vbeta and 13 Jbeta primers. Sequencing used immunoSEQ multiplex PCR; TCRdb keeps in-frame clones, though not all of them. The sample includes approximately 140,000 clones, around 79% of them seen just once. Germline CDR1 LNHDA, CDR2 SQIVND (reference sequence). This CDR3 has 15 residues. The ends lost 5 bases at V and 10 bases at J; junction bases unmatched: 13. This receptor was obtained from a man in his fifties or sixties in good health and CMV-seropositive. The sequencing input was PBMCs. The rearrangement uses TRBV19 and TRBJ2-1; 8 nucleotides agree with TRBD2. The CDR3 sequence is CASSPSSGSTREQFF. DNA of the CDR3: TGTGCCAGTAGTCCCTCGAGCGGGAGTACCAGAGAGCAGTTCTTC.